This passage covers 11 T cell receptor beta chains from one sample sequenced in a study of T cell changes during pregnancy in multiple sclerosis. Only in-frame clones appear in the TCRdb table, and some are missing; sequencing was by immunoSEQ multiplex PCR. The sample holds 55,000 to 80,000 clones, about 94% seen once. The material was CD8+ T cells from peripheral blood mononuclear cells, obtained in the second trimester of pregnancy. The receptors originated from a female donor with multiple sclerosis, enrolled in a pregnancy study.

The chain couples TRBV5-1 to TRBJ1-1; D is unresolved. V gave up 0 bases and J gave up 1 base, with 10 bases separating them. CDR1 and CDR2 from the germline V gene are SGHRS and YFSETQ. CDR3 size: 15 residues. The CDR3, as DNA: TGCGCCAGCAGCTTGGCGAGGGTATCGAACACTGAAGCTTTCTTT. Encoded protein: CASSLARVSNTEAFF.

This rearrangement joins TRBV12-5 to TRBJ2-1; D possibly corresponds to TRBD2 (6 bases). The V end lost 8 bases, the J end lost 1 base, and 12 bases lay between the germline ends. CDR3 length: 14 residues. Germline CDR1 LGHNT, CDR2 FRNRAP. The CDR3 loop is CASTIGGSYNEQFF. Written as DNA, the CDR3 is TGTGCTAGTACAATCGGGGGTTCCTACAATGAGCAGTTCTTC.

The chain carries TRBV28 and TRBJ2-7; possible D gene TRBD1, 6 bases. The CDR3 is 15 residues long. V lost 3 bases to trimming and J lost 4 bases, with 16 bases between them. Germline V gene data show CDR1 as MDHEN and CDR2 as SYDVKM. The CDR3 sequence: CASSFGAGDWYEQYF. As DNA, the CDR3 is TGTGCCAGCAGTTTCGGGGCAGGGGATTGGTACGAGCAGTACTTC.

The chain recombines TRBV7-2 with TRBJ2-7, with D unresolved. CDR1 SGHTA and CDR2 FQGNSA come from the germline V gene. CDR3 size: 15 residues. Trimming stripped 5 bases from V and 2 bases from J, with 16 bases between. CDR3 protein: CASSPGHVIPYEQYF. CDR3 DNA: TGTGCCAGCAGCCCAGGCCACGTCATCCCCTACGAGCAGTACTTC.

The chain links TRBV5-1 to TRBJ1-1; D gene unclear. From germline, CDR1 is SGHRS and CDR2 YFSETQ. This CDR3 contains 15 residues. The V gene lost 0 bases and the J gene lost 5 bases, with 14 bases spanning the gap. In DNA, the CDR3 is TGCGCCAGCAGCTTGGGCCAAGGGAGTAGGACTGAAGCTTTCTTT. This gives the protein CASSLGQGSRTEAFF.

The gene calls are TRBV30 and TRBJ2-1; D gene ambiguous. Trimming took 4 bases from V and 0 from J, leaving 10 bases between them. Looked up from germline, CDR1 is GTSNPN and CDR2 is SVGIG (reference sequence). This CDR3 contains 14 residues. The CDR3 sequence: CAWTAMSSYNEQFF. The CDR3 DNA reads TGTGCCTGGACCGCGATGAGCTCCTACAATGAGCAGTTCTTC.

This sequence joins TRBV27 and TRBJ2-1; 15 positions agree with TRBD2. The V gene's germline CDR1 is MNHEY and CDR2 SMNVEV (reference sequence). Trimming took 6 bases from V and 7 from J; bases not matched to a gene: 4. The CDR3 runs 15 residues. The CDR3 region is CASSPGLAGGNEQFF. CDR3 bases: TGTGCCAGCAGCCCCGGACTAGCGGGAGGGAATGAGCAGTTCTTC.

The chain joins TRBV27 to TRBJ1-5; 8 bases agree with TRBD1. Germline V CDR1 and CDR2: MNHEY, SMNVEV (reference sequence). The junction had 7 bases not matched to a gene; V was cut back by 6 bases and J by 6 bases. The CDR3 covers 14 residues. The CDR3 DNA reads TGTGCCAGCAGCGACAGGGGAGGGGGTCAGCCCCAGCATTTT. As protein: CASSDRGGGQPQHF.

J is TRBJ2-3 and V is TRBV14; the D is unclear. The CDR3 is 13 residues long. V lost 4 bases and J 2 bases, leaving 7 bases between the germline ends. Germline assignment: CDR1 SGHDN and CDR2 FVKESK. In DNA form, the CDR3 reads TGTGCCAGCAGCCCCTACCACACAGATACGCAGTATTTT. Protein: CASSPYHTDTQYF.

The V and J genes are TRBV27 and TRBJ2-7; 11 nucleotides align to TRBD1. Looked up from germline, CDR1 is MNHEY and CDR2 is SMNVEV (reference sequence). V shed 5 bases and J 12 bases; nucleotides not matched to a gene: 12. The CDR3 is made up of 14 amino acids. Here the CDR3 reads CASSPGQGGPLWYF. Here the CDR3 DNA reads TGTGCCAGCAGTCCGGGACAGGGGGGTCCCCTATGGTACTTC.

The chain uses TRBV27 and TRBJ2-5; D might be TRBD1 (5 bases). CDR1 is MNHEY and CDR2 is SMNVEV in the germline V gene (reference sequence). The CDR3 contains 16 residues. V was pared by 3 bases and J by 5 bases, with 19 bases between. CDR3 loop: CASSLTVLISSETQYF. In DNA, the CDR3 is TGTGCCAGCAGTTTGACAGTTTTAATCTCTTCTGAGACCCAGTACTTC.